The 29 T cell receptor beta chains below all came from one sample that was sequenced in a study of T cells expressing NK-cell markers. TCRdb reanalyzed the 5' RACE reads and collapses them to one entry per CDR3 protein, without DNA. This sample lists 200,000 to 300,000 distinct CDR3 sequences; its ten largest clones have 0.3% to 0.45%. The sample consisted of blood T cells: a sorted CD56 or NKG2C T cell subset, CD4+ or CD8+ T cells, or bulk PBMC T cells (not recorded which). The receptor source for this set is a man aged 18 to 29 in good health.

The chain carries TRBV6-1 and TRBJ2-5; TCRdb gives TRBD2 as the D gene, but with no DNA this cannot be confirmed. The CDR3 sequence is 16 residues long. Germline V gives CDR1 MNHNS, CDR2 SASEGT. CDR3 sequence: CASRNYWLAGRETQYF.

The V gene is TRBV6-1, the J gene TRBJ1-2. Germline lookup yields CDR1 MNHNS and CDR2 SASEGT. CDR3 size: 13 residues. CDR3 in amino acids: CASSEVTMKGYTF.

The chain links TRBV12-3 or TRBV12-4 to TRBJ2-4; TCRdb calls TRBD1, which cannot be checked without DNA. The CDR3 runs to 16 residues. CDR3 region: CASSRSLGGSKNIQYF.

This sequence joins TRBV5-1 and TRBJ1-1; TCRdb names TRBD1, which stays unverified in the absence of DNA. The V gene's germline CDR1 is SGHRS and CDR2 YFSETQ. CDR3 length: 13 amino acids. The CDR3 loop is CASSSSGQGGAFF.

V and J are TRBV7-9 and TRBJ2-5; the D gene TCRdb calls, TRBD1, cannot be checked with no DNA. The CDR3 totals 11 residues. Germline assignment: CDR1 SEHNR and CDR2 FQNEAQ (reference sequence). This CDR3 reads CATAPGETQYF.

The chain employs TRBV29-1 and TRBJ2-1; as DNA is missing, the TRBD1 call by TCRdb cannot be tested. This CDR3 contains 15 residues. From germline, CDR1 is SQVTM and CDR2 ANQGSEA. CDR3 protein: CSVERREARTGEQFF.

The V call is TRBV20-1, the J call TRBJ1-2; the TCRdb call, TRBD1, lacks DNA for checking. This CDR3 is 14 amino acids long. Germline V gene data show CDR1 as DFQATT and CDR2 as SNEGSKA (reference sequence). CDR3 protein: CSARRDRDNYGYTF.

This chain links TRBV6-5 with TRBJ2-7. CDR3 length equals 14 residues. CDR1 is MNHEY, CDR2 SVGAGI, per germline. CDR3 protein: CASSSGLTNYEQYF.

The rearrangement joins TRBV5-1 to TRBJ1-6; TCRdb's D gene call, TRBD1, goes unchecked for lack of DNA. The CDR3 totals 15 residues. Germline assignment: CDR1 SGHRS and CDR2 YFSETQ. The CDR3 reads CASSVAQGGNSPLHF.

The chain links TRBV29-1 to TRBJ2-1. The CDR3 runs 12 residues. CDR1 and CDR2 from the germline V gene are SQVTM and ANQGSEA. CDR3 sequence reads: CSAHKSHNEQFF.

The J gene is TRBJ1-6, the V gene TRBV15; TCRdb selects TRBD1, and the lack of DNA leaves this call unchecked. The CDR3 contains 15 residues. CDR1 and CDR2 (germline): LNHNV, YYDKDF (reference sequence). CDR3: CATSRDGHEGGSLHF. The entire variable domain, with the rest obtained from reference TRBV15 and TRBJ1-6, is as follows: DAMVIQNPRYQVTQFGKPVTLSCSQTLNHNVMYWYQQKSSQAPKLLFHYYDKDFNNEADTPDNFQSRRPNTSFCFLDIRSPGLGDTAMYLCATSRDGHEGGSLHFGNGTRLTVT.

The chain couples TRBV20-1 to TRBJ2-1. The CDR3 is made up of 13 amino acids. CDR1 DFQATT and CDR2 SNEGSKA come from the germline V gene (reference sequence). The CDR3 protein is CSAIGLFYNEQFF.

The V gene is TRBV4-2, the J gene TRBJ1-2; TCRdb returns TRBD1, unconfirmable since there is no DNA. The germline V gene has CDR1 LGHNA and CDR2 YNFKEQ. The CDR3 contains 15 residues. This chain's CDR3 is CASSQVAPTGYGYTF.

The chain uses TRBV7-2 and TRBJ2-1; TCRdb's assignment of TRBD2 cannot be checked, as there is no DNA. CDR3 length equals 16 residues. Per germline, CDR1 SGHTA and CDR2 FQGNSA. CDR3 residues: CASSLKSGLHGDEQFF.

The rearrangement joins TRBV14 to TRBJ2-2; TCRdb returns TRBD1, unconfirmable since there is no DNA. There are 18 residues in the CDR3. The germline gives CDR1 SGHDN, CDR2 FVKESK. This chain's CDR3 is CASSHPGTGRLDAGELFF.

The chain recombines TRBV18 with TRBJ2-1; checking the TCRdb D call of TRBD1 is not possible without DNA. CDR1 is KGHSH, CDR2 LQKENI, per germline. The CDR3 has 15 amino acids. CDR3 sequence reads: CASSDQGNGYNEQFF.

The V call is TRBV7-2, the J call TRBJ2-7; the TCRdb call, TRBD1, lacks DNA for checking. The length of the CDR3 is 15 residues. CDR1 and CDR2 (germline): SGHTA, FQGNSA. CDR3 in amino acids: CASSPSRDRDYEQYF.

J is TRBJ2-5 and V is TRBV2; lacking DNA, the TRBD2 call made by TCRdb goes unchecked. Germline-derived CDR1 and CDR2 are SNHLY and FYNNEI. The CDR3 runs 13 residues. The CDR3 region is CASSASRGETQYF. Full variable domain (missing parts from reference TRBV2 and TRBJ2-5): EPEVTQTPSHQVTQMGQEVILRCVPISNHLYFYWYRQILGQKVEFLVSFYNNEISEKSEIFDDQFSVERPDGSNFTLKIRSTKLEDSAMYFCASSASRGETQYFGPGTRLLVL.

This rearrangement joins TRBV9 to TRBJ2-6; TCRdb names TRBD1, which stays unverified in the absence of DNA. The length of the CDR3 is 15 residues. The V gene's germline CDR1 is SGDLS and CDR2 YYNGEE. CDR3: CASSVGGTGANVLTF.

The chain combines TRBV6-1 with TRBJ2-2. This CDR3 region has 15 residues. CDR1 MNHNS and CDR2 SASEGT come from the germline V gene. CDR3 region: CASSQGTGDTGELFF.

The V gene is TRBV7-2, the J gene TRBJ1-6. Per germline, CDR1 SGHTA and CDR2 FQGNSA. The CDR3 loop spans 14 amino acids. This CDR3 reads CASSLDLSNSPLHF.

The chain links TRBV6-4 to TRBJ2-3; no DNA is available, so the TRBD2 call from TCRdb remains unchecked. This CDR3 has 14 residues. CDR1 and CDR2 (germline): MRHNA, SNTAGT. CDR3 residues: CASSAGARTDTQYF.

CDR3 protein: CATSRGLDVGNEQFF. The genes are TRBV15 and TRBJ2-1. Per germline, CDR1 LNHNV and CDR2 YYDKDF (reference sequence). CDR3 length equals 15 residues.

The chain employs TRBV20-1 and TRBJ2-1; TCRdb picks TRBD1, but there is no DNA to check that call. The CDR3 totals 14 residues. Looked up from germline, CDR1 is DFQATT and CDR2 is SNEGSKA (reference sequence). The CDR3 sequence is CSASGTGLYNEQFF.

The V gene is TRBV10-3, the J gene TRBJ2-2; the TCRdb D gene call, TRBD2, has no DNA to confirm it. The CDR3 length is 15 residues. Germline CDR1 reads ENHRY; CDR2 reads SYGVKD. The CDR3 loop reads CAISLSGRGTGELFF.

The CDR3 reads CASSQYKGLAGGPYLQETQYF. This chain uses TRBV14 with TRBJ2-5; TCRdb's D call of TRBD2 is untestable without DNA. Germline CDR1 SGHDN, CDR2 FVKESK. This CDR3 contains 21 residues.

This chain connects TRBV7-2 to TRBJ2-1. Germline CDR1 SGHTA, CDR2 FQGNSA. CDR3 length: 15 amino acids. CDR3 region: CASRGTSSSYNEQFF.

The chain combines TRBV4-1 with TRBJ2-5. In germline, CDR1 is MGHRA, CDR2 YSYEKL. The CDR3 consists of 13 residues. The CDR3 sequence is CASSQVSVETQYF.

This rearrangement joins TRBV20-1 to TRBJ2-5; TCRdb's D call of TRBD1 is untestable without DNA. Germline V gene data show CDR1 as DFQATT and CDR2 as SNEGSKA (reference sequence). CDR3 length: 13 residues. This CDR3 is CSAQDPGAETQYF.